The clone carrying this T cell receptor beta chain was seen many times. TCRdb ran MiXCR on the 5' RACE reads and lists one entry per CDR3 protein. The table includes 550,000 to 700,000 distinct CDR3 sequences, roughly 17% detected once. The data originate from a study of T-cell memory formation after mild COVID-19. Across the study: TCR clusters were mostly confined to one donor each.

This CDR3 has 13 residues. V lost 4 bases to trimming and J lost 5 bases, with 14 bases between them. CDR1 is SQVTM and CDR2 is ANQGSEA in the germline V gene. The receptor comes from an adult woman who had mild COVID-19 (a few samples of this study predate the infection). Cell type and time point are not known. The sample consisted of PBMCs or a T cell subset sorted from them (not recorded which). The V and J genes are TRBV29-1 and TRBJ2-5, with unresolved D. The CDR3 loop reads CSVGPLREETQYF. In DNA, the CDR3 is TGCAGCGTTGGCCCTCTCCGAGAGGAGACCCAGTACTTC.